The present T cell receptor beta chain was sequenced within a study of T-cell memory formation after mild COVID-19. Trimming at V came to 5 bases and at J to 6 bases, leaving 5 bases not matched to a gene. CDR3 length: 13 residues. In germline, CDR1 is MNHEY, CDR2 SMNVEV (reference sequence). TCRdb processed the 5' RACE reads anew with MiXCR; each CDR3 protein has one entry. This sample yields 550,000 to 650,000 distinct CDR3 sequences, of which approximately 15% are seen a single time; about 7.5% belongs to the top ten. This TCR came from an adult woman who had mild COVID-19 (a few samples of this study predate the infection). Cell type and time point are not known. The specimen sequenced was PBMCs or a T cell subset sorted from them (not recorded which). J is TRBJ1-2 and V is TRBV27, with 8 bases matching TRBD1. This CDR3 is CASSLDRGNGYTF. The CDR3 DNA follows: TGTGCCAGCAGTCTCGACAGGGGCAATGGCTACACCTTC.